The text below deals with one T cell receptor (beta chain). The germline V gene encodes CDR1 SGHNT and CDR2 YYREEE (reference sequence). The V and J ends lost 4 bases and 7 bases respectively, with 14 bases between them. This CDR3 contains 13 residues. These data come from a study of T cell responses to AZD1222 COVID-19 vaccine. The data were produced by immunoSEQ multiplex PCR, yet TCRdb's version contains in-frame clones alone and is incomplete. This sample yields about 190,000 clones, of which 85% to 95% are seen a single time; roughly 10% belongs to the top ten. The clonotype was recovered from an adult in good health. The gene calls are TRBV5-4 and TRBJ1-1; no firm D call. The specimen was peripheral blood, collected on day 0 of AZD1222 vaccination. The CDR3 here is CASSTWPRIEAFF. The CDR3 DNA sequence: TGTGCCAGCAGCACCTGGCCCAGGATTGAAGCTTTCTTT.